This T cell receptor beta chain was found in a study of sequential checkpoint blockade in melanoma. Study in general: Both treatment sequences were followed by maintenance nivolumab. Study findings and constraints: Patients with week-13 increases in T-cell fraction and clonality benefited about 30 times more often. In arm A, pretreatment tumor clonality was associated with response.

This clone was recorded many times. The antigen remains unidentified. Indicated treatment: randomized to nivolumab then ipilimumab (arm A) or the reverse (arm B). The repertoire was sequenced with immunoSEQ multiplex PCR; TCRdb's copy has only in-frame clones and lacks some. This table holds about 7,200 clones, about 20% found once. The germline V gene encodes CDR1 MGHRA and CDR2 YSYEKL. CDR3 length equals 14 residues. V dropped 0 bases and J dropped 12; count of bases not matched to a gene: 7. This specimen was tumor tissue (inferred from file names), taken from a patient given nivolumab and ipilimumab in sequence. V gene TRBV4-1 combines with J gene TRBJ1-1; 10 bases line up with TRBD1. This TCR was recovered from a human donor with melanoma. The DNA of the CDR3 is TGCGCCAGCAGCCAAGATGCAGGGACAGGGGCAACTTTCTTT. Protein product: CASSQDAGTGATFF.